Shown below are 19 T cell receptor beta chains from a single sample sequenced in a study of cytomegalovirus exposure and HLA in healthy donors. The study ran its PCR with 60 Vbeta and 13 Jbeta primers. Using immunoSEQ multiplex PCR, the repertoire was profiled, and TCRdb retains in-frame clones only, with some absent. The data show approximately 140,000 clones, around 80% seen once. Sequenced sample: PBMCs. The origin of the receptors is a woman in her thirties or forties in good health and CMV-seronegative.

The DNA of the CDR3 is TGTGCCAGCAGTCTCCAGGGGGACCAGGGCTATGGCTACACCTTC. Residues: CASSLQGDQGYGYTF. This chain links TRBV28 with TRBJ1-2; 7 nucleotides line up with TRBD1. Germline V gives CDR1 MDHEN, CDR2 SYDVKM. The CDR3 has 15 amino acids. The ends lost 5 bases at V and 4 bases at J; junction bases unmatched: 10.

The rearrangement joins TRBV9 to TRBJ2-2; maybe TRBD1 (6 bases). The germline V gene encodes CDR1 SGDLS and CDR2 YYNGEE. The V end lost 6 bases, the J end lost 6 bases, and 12 bases lay between the germline ends. The CDR3 totals 13 residues. The CDR3 coding sequence is TGTGCCAGCATGGGCAGGGGTGCCGGGGAGCTGTTTTTT. It codes for CASMGRGAGELFF.

The chain couples TRBV27 to TRBJ2-7; D gene ambiguous. Per the germline V gene, CDR1 is MNHEY and CDR2 is SMNVEV (reference sequence). This CDR3 region has 14 residues. V lost 2 bases and J 2 bases, leaving 10 bases between the germline ends. The CDR3 sequence is CASSLGGEPYEQYF. The DNA of the CDR3 is TGTGCCAGCAGTTTAGGCGGAGAACCCTACGAGCAGTACTTC.

This chain links TRBV11-2 with TRBJ2-3; TRBD2 matches 7 bases. Per the germline V gene, CDR1 is SGHAT and CDR2 is FQNNGV. The CDR3 loop spans 15 amino acids. V dropped 2 bases and J dropped 0; count of bases not matched to a gene: 2. The CDR3 nucleotides read TGTGCCAGCAGCTTAAATAGCGGGAGCACAGATACGCAGTATTTT. Translating it yields CASSLNSGSTDTQYF.

This CDR3 is CASSPLAVDEQYF. Written as DNA, the CDR3 is TGTGCCAGCAGCCCCCTGGCGGTTGACGAGCAGTACTTC. This rearrangement joins TRBV6-6 to TRBJ2-7; no clear D. This CDR3 has 13 residues. Germline CDR1 is MNHNY and CDR2 is SVGAGI (reference sequence). Trimming took 6 bases from V and 5 from J, leaving 14 bases between them.

This sequence joins TRBV5-6 and TRBJ1-1; 7 nucleotides align to TRBD1. Unmatched junction bases numbered 7, after V lost 4 bases and J lost 10 bases. This CDR3 is 12 amino acids long. Per the germline V gene, CDR1 is SGHDT and CDR2 is YYEEEE. The CDR3 protein is CASSHGTEVAFF. Written as DNA, the CDR3 is TGTGCCAGCAGCCACGGGACAGAGGTAGCTTTCTTT.

V is TRBV9 and J is TRBJ2-4, with D possibly matching TRBD2 (5 bases). There are 14 residues in the CDR3. Trimming took 4 bases from V and 0 from J, leaving 8 bases between them. Germline assignment: CDR1 SGDLS and CDR2 YYNGEE. DNA of the CDR3: TGTGCCAGCAGCCCGGGGAAAGCCAAAAACATTCAGTACTTC. It codes for CASSPGKAKNIQYF. The variable domain in full, completed from reference TRBV9 and TRBJ2-4, reads DSGVTQTPKHLITATGQRVTLRCSPRSGDLSVYWYQQSLDQGLQFLIQYYNGEERAKGNILERFSAQQFPDLHSELNLSSLELGDSALYFCASSPGKAKNIQYFGAGTRLSVL.

This clone was recorded only once. The chain links TRBV10-3 to TRBJ2-1; a weak D match, TRBD2 (5 bases). This CDR3 region has 12 residues. V lost 11 bases and J 4 bases, leaving 12 bases between the germline ends. The V gene's germline CDR1 is ENHRY and CDR2 SYGVKD. CDR3 in DNA: TGTGCCTGTCGAGGGAGTTACAATGAGCAGTTCTTC. Translating gives CACRGSYNEQFF.

The J gene is TRBJ2-5, the V gene TRBV5-1; D perhaps matches TRBD1 (5 bases). CDR1 is SGHRS and CDR2 is YFSETQ in the germline V gene. This CDR3 contains 16 residues. V dropped 0 bases and J dropped 2 bases, with 14 bases sitting between them. The CDR3 spells CASSLARGQNQETQYF. The DNA of the CDR3 is TGCGCCAGCAGCTTGGCCCGCGGACAAAATCAAGAGACCCAGTACTTC. Drawing the rest from reference TRBV5-1 and TRBJ2-5, the complete variable domain is KAGVTQTPRYLIKTRGQQVTLSCSPISGHRSVSWYQQTPGQGLQFLFEYFSETQRNKGNFPGRFSGRQFSNSRSEMNVSTLELGDSALYLCASSLARGQNQETQYFGPGTRLLVL.

The V call is TRBV5-4, the J call TRBJ2-7; the match to TRBD1 covers 9 bases. Looked up from germline, CDR1 is SGHNT and CDR2 is YYREEE (reference sequence). The CDR3 is 14 amino acids. With V trimmed by 2 bases and J by 6 bases, 6 bases remained unmatched. The CDR3, as DNA: TGTGCCAGCAGCTTTGGGGACAGGGTCGGCGAGCAGTACTTC. Residues: CASSFGDRVGEQYF.

This clone was recorded once. The chain has TRBV11-2 and TRBJ2-2; 9 bases map to TRBD2. CDR1 is SGHAT, CDR2 FQNNGV, per germline. J lost 1 base, V lost 6 bases, and 12 bases had no gene match. This CDR3 region has 18 residues. This CDR3 is CASRSGTSPFLNTGELFF. The CDR3 coding sequence is TGTGCCAGCAGGTCCGGGACTAGCCCATTCCTGAACACCGGGGAGCTGTTTTTT.

This chain connects TRBV2 to TRBJ2-1; possible D gene TRBD2, 5 bases. The CDR3 is made up of 15 amino acids. CDR1 and CDR2 from the germline V gene are SNHLY and FYNNEI. Trimming removed 3 bases at V and 10 bases at J, with 19 bases between. This chain's CDR3 is CASSETQVPKREQFF. DNA for the CDR3: TGTGCCAGCAGTGAGACCCAGGTACCAAAGCGGGAGCAGTTCTTC.

The rearrangement joins TRBV5-4 to TRBJ1-4; 8 bases are a match to TRBD1. The germline CDR1 and CDR2 sequences are SGHNT and YYREEE (reference sequence). The CDR3 has 14 residues. J lost 4 bases, V lost 5 bases, and 4 bases had no gene match. The CDR3 sequence: CASSRGQVNEKLFF. CDR3 DNA: TGTGCCAGCAGTCGGGGACAGGTTAATGAAAAACTGTTTTTT.

The J gene is TRBJ1-6, the V gene TRBV28, with D maybe TRBD1 (6 bases). Germline lookup yields CDR1 MDHEN and CDR2 SYDVKM. V was clipped by 2 bases and J by 9 bases, with 14 bases between them. The CDR3 is made up of 15 amino acids. The CDR3, as DNA: TGTGCCAGCAGTTTACCGACAGGTCAACGTTCACCCCTCCACTTT. Amino acid sequence: CASSLPTGQRSPLHF.

The chain recombines TRBV13 with TRBJ1-3, with 9 positions matching TRBD1. The trim removed 5 bases at V and 4 bases at J, leaving 9 bases unmatched. There are 16 residues in the CDR3. Looked up from germline, CDR1 is PRHDT and CDR2 is FYEKMQ (reference sequence). The CDR3 DNA reads as TGTGCCAGCAGCCACAACAGGGGGCGGTCGGGAAACACCATATATTTT. This sequence encodes CASSHNRGRSGNTIYF.

J is TRBJ2-1 and V is TRBV18; no firm D call. V was trimmed by 3 bases and J by 6 bases, leaving 9 bases between them. The CDR3 covers 13 residues. CDR1 is KGHSH and CDR2 is LQKENI in the germline V gene. In nucleotides, the CDR3 is TGTGCCAGCTCACCGGGCAGACCCAATGAGCAGTTCTTC. This codes for CASSPGRPNEQFF.

This chain uses TRBV6-6 with TRBJ1-2, with D perhaps TRBD1 (5 bases). The CDR3 length is 14 residues. Germline loops: CDR1 MNHNY, CDR2 SVGAGI (reference sequence). Trimming cost V 4 bases and J 4 bases, with 13 bases left between them. In DNA form, the CDR3 reads TGTGCCAGCAGTTCTAACAGGCGGCCCTATGGCTACACCTTC. It translates to CASSSNRRPYGYTF.

The chain combines TRBV7-2 with TRBJ1-5; weak D call: TRBD1 (5 bases). Germline V gene sequence: CDR1 SGHTA, CDR2 FQGNSA. CDR3 length equals 15 residues. V shed 4 bases and J shed 4 bases, with 14 bases lying between them. The CDR3 region is CASSSHGGNNQPQHF. CDR3 bases: TGTGCCAGCAGCTCCCACGGGGGTAATAATCAGCCCCAGCATTTT. The full variable domain, with the rest looked up from reference TRBV7-2 and TRBJ1-5, is GAGVSQSPSNKVTEKGKDVELRCDPISGHTALYWYRQSLGQGLEFLIYFQGNSAPDKSGLPSDRFSAERTGGSVSTLTIQRTQQEDSAVYLCASSSHGGNNQPQHFGDGTRLSIL.

This clone has just one count. The chain couples TRBV5-1 to TRBJ2-7; 8 nucleotides match TRBD1. CDR1 and CDR2 (germline): SGHRS, YFSETQ. V was pared by 4 bases and J by 6 bases, with 9 bases of the junction left unmatched. The CDR3 loop spans 14 amino acids. CDR3 in DNA: TGCGCCAGCAGCCCGGACAGGGTATATGCCGAGCAGTACTTC. Translation: CASSPDRVYAEQYF.